The clone carrying this T cell receptor (beta chain) showed up just a few times. Its antigen is not known. TCRdb redid the calling of the 5' RACE reads with MiXCR, one entry per CDR3 protein. The sample yields 400,000 or so distinct CDR3 sequences, over 25% seen once. Between the trimmed V and J ends, which lost 6 bases and 3 bases, there was a span of 12 bases. The germline CDR1 and CDR2 sequences are DFQATT and SNEGSKA (reference sequence). The CDR3 consists of 13 residues. This specimen comes from a study of identical twins' blood T cells. The study's findings and limits: Twins shared about as many clonotypes as their cloneset sizes predicted.

The clonotype originates from a woman aged 18-49 years in good health. Sequenced material: PBMCs. This rearrangement joins TRBV20-1 to TRBJ1-5; a weak D match, TRBD1 (5 bases). The CDR3: CSARRDFNQPQHF. CDR3 nucleotides: TGCAGTGCCCGCCGGGACTTCAATCAGCCCCAGCATTTT.